This T cell receptor (beta chain) was sequenced during a study of blood T cell repertoires in COVID-19. Looking at the study overall: Acute and convalescent COVID-19 samples came from the United States, Italy and Spain.

This table comes from immunoSEQ multiplex PCR, and its TCRdb copy is limited to in-frame clones, with some not included. The table has roughly 180,000 clones, 85% to 90% seen once. V lost 7 bases to trimming and J lost 5 bases; unmatched junction nucleotides: 5. Germline CDR1 is LNHDA and CDR2 is SQIVND (reference sequence). The CDR3 totals 14 residues. This clone was recorded once. The genes are TRBV19 and TRBJ2-1; the match to TRBD2 covers 10 bases. Sequencing used peripheral blood. The source is a woman aged 55-70 years with acute or convalescent COVID-19. The CDR3 loop is CASTSGRAHNEQFF. The DNA for the CDR3 is TGTGCCAGTACCAGCGGGAGGGCCCACAATGAGCAGTTCTTC.